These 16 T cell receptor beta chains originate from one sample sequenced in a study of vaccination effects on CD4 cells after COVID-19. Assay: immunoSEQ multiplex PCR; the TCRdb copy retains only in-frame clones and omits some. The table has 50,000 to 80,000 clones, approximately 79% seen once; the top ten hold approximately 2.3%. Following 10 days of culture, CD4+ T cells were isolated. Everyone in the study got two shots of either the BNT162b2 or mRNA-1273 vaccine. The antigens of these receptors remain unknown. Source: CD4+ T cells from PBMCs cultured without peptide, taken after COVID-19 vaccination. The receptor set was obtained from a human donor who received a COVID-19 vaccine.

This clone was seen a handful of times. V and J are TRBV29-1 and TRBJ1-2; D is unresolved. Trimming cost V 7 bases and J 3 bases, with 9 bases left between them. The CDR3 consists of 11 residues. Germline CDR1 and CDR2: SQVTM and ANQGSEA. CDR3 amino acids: CSASIYYGYTF. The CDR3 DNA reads TGCAGCGCCAGTATCTACTATGGCTACACCTTC.

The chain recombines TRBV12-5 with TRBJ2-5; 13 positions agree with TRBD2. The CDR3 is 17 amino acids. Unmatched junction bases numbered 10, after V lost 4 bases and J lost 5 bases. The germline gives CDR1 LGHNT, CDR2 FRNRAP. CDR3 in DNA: TGTGCTAGTGGTTCCGGTACTAGCGGGGGGGCCTATGAGACCCAGTACTTC. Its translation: CASGSGTSGGAYETQYF. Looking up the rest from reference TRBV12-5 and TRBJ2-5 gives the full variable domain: DARVTQTPRHKVTEMGQEVTMRCQPILGHNTVFWYRQTMMQGLELLAYFRNRAPLDDSGMPKDRFSAEMPDATLATLKIQPSEPRDSAVYFCASGSGTSGGAYETQYFGPGTRLLVL.

CDR3 loop: CASSLAGQGNSPLHF. DNA for the CDR3: TGCGCCAGCAGCTTGGCGGGACAGGGAAATTCACCCCTCCACTTT. The chain employs TRBV5-1 and TRBJ1-6; TRBD1 matches 9 bases. Per germline, CDR1 SGHRS and CDR2 YFSETQ. This CDR3 has 15 residues. V shed 0 bases and J 7 bases; nucleotides not matched to a gene: 2.

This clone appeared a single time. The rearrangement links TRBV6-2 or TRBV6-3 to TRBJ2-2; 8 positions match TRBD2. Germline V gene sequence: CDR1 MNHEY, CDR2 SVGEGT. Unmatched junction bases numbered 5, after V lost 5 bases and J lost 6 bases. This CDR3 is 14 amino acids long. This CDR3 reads CASSTSGEAGELFF. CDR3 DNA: TGTGCCAGCAGTACTAGCGGTGAGGCCGGGGAGCTGTTTTTT.

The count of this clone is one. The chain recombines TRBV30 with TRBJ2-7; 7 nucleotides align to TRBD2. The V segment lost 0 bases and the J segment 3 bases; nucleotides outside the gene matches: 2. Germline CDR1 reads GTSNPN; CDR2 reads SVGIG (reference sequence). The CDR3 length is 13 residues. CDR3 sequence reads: CAWSVRGDYEQYV. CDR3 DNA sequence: TGTGCCTGGAGTGTCCGGGGGGACTACGAGCAGTACGTC.

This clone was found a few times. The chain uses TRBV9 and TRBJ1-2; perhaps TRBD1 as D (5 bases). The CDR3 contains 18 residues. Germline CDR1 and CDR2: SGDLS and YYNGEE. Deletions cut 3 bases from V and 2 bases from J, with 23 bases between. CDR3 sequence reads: CASSDYLGTAHFNYGYTF. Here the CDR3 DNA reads TGTGCCAGCAGCGACTACCTTGGGACCGCACATTTCAACTATGGCTACACCTTC.

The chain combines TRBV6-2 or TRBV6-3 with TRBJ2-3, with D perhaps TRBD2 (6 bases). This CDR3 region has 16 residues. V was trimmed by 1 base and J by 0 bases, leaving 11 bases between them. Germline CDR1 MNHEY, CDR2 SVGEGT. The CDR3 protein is CASSYYWGTSTDTQYF. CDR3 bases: TGTGCCAGCAGTTACTACTGGGGGACTAGCACAGATACGCAGTATTTT.

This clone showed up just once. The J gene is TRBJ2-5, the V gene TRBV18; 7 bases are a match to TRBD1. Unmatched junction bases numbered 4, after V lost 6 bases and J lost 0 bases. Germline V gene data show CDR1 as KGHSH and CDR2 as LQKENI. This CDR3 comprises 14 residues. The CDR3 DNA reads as TGTGCCAGCTCGCCGGGACAGAACCAAGAGACCCAGTACTTC. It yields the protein CASSPGQNQETQYF. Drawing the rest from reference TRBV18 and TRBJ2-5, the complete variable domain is NAGVMQNPRHLVRRRGQEARLRCSPMKGHSHVYWYRQLPEEGLKFMVYLQKENIIDESGMPKERFSAEFPKEGPSILRIQQVVRGDSAAYFCASSPGQNQETQYFGPGTRLLVL.

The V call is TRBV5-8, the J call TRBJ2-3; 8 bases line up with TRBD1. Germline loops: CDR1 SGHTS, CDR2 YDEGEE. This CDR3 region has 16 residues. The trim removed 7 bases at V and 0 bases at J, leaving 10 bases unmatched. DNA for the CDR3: TGTGCCAGCCCCTCCAGGGGGCGAGTTAGCACAGATACGCAGTATTTT. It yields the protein CASPSRGRVSTDTQYF.

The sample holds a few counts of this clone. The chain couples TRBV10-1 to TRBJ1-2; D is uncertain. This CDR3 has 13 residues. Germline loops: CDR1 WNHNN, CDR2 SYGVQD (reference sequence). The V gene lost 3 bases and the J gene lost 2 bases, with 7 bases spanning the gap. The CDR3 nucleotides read TGCGCCAGCAGTGACAACATCAACTATGGCTACACCTTC. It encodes CASSDNINYGYTF.

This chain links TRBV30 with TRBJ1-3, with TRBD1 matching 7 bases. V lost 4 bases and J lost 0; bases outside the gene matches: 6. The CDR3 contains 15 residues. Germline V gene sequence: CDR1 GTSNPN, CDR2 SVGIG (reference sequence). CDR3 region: CAWMTGSSSGNTIYF. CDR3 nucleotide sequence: TGTGCCTGGATGACAGGGAGTAGCTCTGGAAACACCATATATTTT.

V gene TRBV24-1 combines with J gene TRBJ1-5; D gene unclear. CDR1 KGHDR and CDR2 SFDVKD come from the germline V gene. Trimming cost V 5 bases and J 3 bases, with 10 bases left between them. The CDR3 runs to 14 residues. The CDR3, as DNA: TGTGCCACCAGTGGTGGACGGTCCAATCAGCCCCAGCATTTT. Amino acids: CATSGGRSNQPQHF.

CDR3 loop: CASTRSQGGTDTQYF. The CDR3 DNA reads TGTGCCAGCACCCGTTCCCAGGGGGGCACAGATACGCAGTATTTT. The chain has TRBV19 and TRBJ2-3; 7 nucleotides agree with TRBD1. This CDR3 contains 15 residues. Germline CDR1 reads LNHDA; CDR2 reads SQIVND (reference sequence). V lost 9 bases and J lost 1; bases outside the gene matches: 10.

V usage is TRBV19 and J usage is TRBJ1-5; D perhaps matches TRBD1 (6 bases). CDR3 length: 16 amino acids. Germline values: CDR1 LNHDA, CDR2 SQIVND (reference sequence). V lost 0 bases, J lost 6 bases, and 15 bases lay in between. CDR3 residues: CASSIDGGHSFQPQHF. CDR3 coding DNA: TGTGCCAGTAGTATAGATGGGGGACATAGCTTTCAGCCCCAGCATTTT.

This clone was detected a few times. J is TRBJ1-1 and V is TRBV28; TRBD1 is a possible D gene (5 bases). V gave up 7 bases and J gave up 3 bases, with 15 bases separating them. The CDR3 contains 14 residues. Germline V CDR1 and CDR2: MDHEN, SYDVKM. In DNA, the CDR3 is TGTGCCAGCACCGGGCCCTTAGGGGACACTGAAGCTTTCTTT. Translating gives CASTGPLGDTEAFF. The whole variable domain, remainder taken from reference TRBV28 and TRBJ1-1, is DVKVTQSSRYLVKRTGEKVFLECVQDMDHENMFWYRQDPGLGLRLIYFSYDVKMKEKGDIPEGYSVSREKKERFSLILESASTNQTSMYLCASTGPLGDTEAFFGQGTRLTVV.

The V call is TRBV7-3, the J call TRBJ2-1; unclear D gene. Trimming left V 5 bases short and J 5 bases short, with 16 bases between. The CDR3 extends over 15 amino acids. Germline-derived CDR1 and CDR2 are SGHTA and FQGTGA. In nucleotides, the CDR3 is TGTGCCAGCAGCCCCGCCCAGGCCGCAGACAATGAGCAGTTCTTC. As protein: CASSPAQAADNEQFF.